The rows below give T cell receptor beta chains drawn from one sample of a study of T cells in Graves' hyperthyroidism and ophthalmopathy. TCRdb fed the multiplex PCR reads into MiXCR, producing one record per CDR3 protein. The sample lists under 400,000 distinct CDR3 sequences, around 25% occurring once. The material sequenced was blood. The receptor set was obtained from a man aged 50-60 years with Graves' hyperthyroidism. CDR3s include the opening cysteine and the closing phenylalanine or tryptophan. A D gene is named only where the DNA matches it firmly. The listing skips clone size in some rows; elsewhere it reads once, few, many or a size class.

d_call	clone_size	v_call	j_call	cdr3_nt	cdr3_aa
TRBD1	many	TRBV11-2	TRBJ2-3	TGTGCCAGCAGCTTAACGGGACAGGGATATACAGATACGCAGTATTTT	CASSLTGQGYTDTQYF
.	.	TRBV7-9	TRBJ1-1	TGTGCCAGCAGCTTAATTGCTTCGAACACTGAAGCTTTCTTT	CASSLIASNTEAFF
.	.	TRBV12-3/TRBV12-4	TRBJ1-6	TGTGCCAGCAGTTTTGCGGGGGCGCGACTCAATTCACCCCTCCACTTT	CASSFAGARLNSPLHF
.	.	TRBV20-1	TRBJ2-3	TGCAGTGGTGAGGCAGAAGGATGGGGGGATACGCAGTATTTT	CSGEAEGWGDTQYF
.	few	TRBV11-1	TRBJ1-5	TGTGCCAGCAGCGTACGCGGGCCCCCAAATCAGCCCCAGCATTTT	CASSVRGPPNQPQHF
TRBD2	.	TRBV6-5	TRBJ2-3	TGTGCCAGCAGTAACAGTCTAGCGGGAGTGATAGATACGCAGTATTTT	CASSNSLAGVIDTQYF
TRBD1	.	TRBV18	TRBJ1-2	TGTGCCAGCTCCATGACAGGGTCCACTACAAACTATGGCTACACCTTC	CASSMTGSTTNYGYTF
.	few	TRBV5-1	TRBJ2-5	TGCGCCAGCAGGCTGCAGACCCGCCAGGCGGAGACCCAGTACTTC	CASRLQTRQAETQYF
TRBD1	few	TRBV20-1	TRBJ1-5	TGCAGTGCTGGTAGACAGGGGTATCAGCCCCAGCATTTT	CSAGRQGYQPQHF
.	many	TRBV3-1	TRBJ2-1	TGTGCCAGCAGCCAAGCGGCTTCCTCCTACAATGAGCAGTTCTTC	CASSQAASSYNEQFF
TRBD2	.	TRBV25-1	TRBJ2-3	TGTGCCAGCAGTGAACAAACTAGCGGGAGTTTTCCTCCGGGCACAGATACGCAGTATTTT	CASSEQTSGSFPPGTDTQYF
.	many	TRBV5-1	TRBJ2-1	TGCGCCAGCAGCTTGGGAATCGGCTCCTACAATGAGCAGTTCTTC	CASSLGIGSYNEQFF
TRBD2	many	TRBV3-1	TRBJ2-5	TGTGCCAGCAGCCAACGACTAGCGGGCCGGTCCAAAGAGACCCAGTACTTC	CASSQRLAGRSKETQYF
TRBD2	.	TRBV5-6	TRBJ2-1	TGTGCCAGCAGCTTGGGACTAGCGGCTGTCAATGAGCAGTTCTTC	CASSLGLAAVNEQFF
.	many	TRBV7-9	TRBJ2-7	TGTGCCAGCAGCCCCTCGAGTTTAGGCCACGAGCAGTACTTC	CASSPSSLGHEQYF
TRBD2	.	TRBV5-1	TRBJ2-7	TGCGCCAGCAGGGGGACTAGCGTCGGCTACGAGCAGTACTTC	CASRGTSVGYEQYF
TRBD2	.	TRBV29-1	TRBJ2-1	TGCAGCGTTCGGGCGGGAGGGCCAGGTGAGCAGTTCTTC	CSVRAGGPGEQFF
.	.	TRBV10-3	TRBJ2-5	TGTGCCATCAGTGACCTAGCGGAGACCCAGTACTTC	CAISDLAETQYF
.	many	TRBV2	TRBJ2-1	TGTGCCAGCAGAGCCAGCGGTGGAGACAATGAGCAGTTCTTC	CASRASGGDNEQFF
.	many	TRBV7-9	TRBJ2-7	TGTGCCAGCAGCTTAGCGGGGGGTCCGGGTGAGCAGTACTTC	CASSLAGGPGEQYF
.	.	TRBV12-3/TRBV12-4	TRBJ2-2	TGTGCCAGCAGTTTGGTTCCAGGGACCGGGGAGCTGTTTTTT	CASSLVPGTGELFF
TRBD1	.	TRBV5-1	TRBJ2-4	TGCGCCAGCAGCCTCACAGGGGCCCCCAGATCAGACATTCAGTACTTC	CASSLTGAPRSDIQYF
TRBD1	many	TRBV7-2	TRBJ2-1	TGTGCCAGCAGCTTAGACAGGGGGGCCTACAATGAGCAGTTCTTC	CASSLDRGAYNEQFF
.	many	TRBV12-3/TRBV12-4	TRBJ2-7	TGTGCCAGCAGTTTGATGGTGAAATACGAGCAGTACTTC	CASSLMVKYEQYF
TRBD2	many	TRBV27	TRBJ2-3	TGTGCCAGCAGTTTATCGATGCCTAGCGGGAGTCGGGATACGCAGTATTTT	CASSLSMPSGSRDTQYF
TRBD1	once	TRBV5-1	TRBJ1-3	TGCGCCAGCAGGGAGGGGGCCTCCAACACCATATATTTT	CASREGASNTIYF
TRBD1	.	TRBV29-1	TRBJ1-1	TGCAGCGTTGGCGACAGGGGGCAGGCCACTGAAGCTTTCTTT	CSVGDRGQATEAFF
.	few	TRBV11-1	TRBJ2-5	TGTGCCAGTAGCCCGAGGGGGAAGGGCCAAGAGACCCAGTACTTC	CASSPRGKGQETQYF
TRBD1	few	TRBV6-1	TRBJ2-4	TGTGCCAGCAGGGACAGGGTAGCCAAAAACATTCAGTACTTC	CASRDRVAKNIQYF
.	many	TRBV3-1	TRBJ2-1	TGTGCCAGCAGCCAATCGGACAGATACAATGAGCAGTTCTTC	CASSQSDRYNEQFF
.	few	TRBV12-3/TRBV12-4	TRBJ1-1	TGTGCCAGCGGCTCGTTCGCAGGGCGCACTGAAGCTTTCTTT	CASGSFAGRTEAFF
.	.	TRBV7-2	TRBJ1-1	TGTGCCAGCAGCACCCCGGCGGGACGGGAAGCTTTCTTT	CASSTPAGREAFF
TRBD2	many	TRBV7-2	TRBJ2-5	TGTGCCAGCAGCTCAAAGGGACTAGCGGGACAGACCCAGTACTTC	CASSSKGLAGQTQYF
TRBD2	many	TRBV7-8	TRBJ2-1	TGTGCCAGCAGCTACCGCCGGGGAGGGCATAGCTACAATGAGCAGTTCTTC	CASSYRRGGHSYNEQFF
.	.	TRBV18	TRBJ1-1	TGTGCCAGCTCACCACAGTTTCAGGGTGGAACTGAAGCTTTCTTT	CASSPQFQGGTEAFF
TRBD1	few	TRBV6-1	TRBJ2-7	TGTGCCAGCAGCCCGGACGGGACAGGGGCCTACGAGCAGTACTTC	CASSPDGTGAYEQYF
.	.	TRBV25-1	TRBJ2-7	TGTGCCAGCAAAGGACCGCCTTACGAGCAGTACTTC	CASKGPPYEQYF
.	many	TRBV20-1	TRBJ2-7	TGCAGTGCTAGATCGTTGAGAGCTCCACCCAGGGGGGCGGGGGAGCAGTACTTC	CSARSLRAPPRGAGEQYF
.	many	TRBV13	TRBJ2-7	TGTGCCAGCAGCCGAGGCGGGTTGAGGAGTCACGAGCAGTACTTC	CASSRGGLRSHEQYF
TRBD2	few	TRBV5-1	TRBJ2-1	TGCGCCAGCAGCTTGGATAGCGGGAGGGCCGTCAATGAGCAGTTCTTC	CASSLDSGRAVNEQFF
.	few	TRBV12-3/TRBV12-4	TRBJ1-3	TGTGCCAGCAGTTTTTCGGGAAACACCATATATTTT	CASSFSGNTIYF
TRBD1	.	TRBV12-3/TRBV12-4	TRBJ2-4	TGTGCCAGCAGTTTTTCGGACAGGGAGAACATTCAGTACTTC	CASSFSDRENIQYF
TRBD1	.	TRBV24-1	TRBJ2-5	TGTGCCACCGGGCAGGGGGCGGGAGAGACCCAGTACTTC	CATGQGAGETQYF
.	many	TRBV11-2	TRBJ2-5	TGTGCCAGCAGCTATCCGTACCAAGAGACCCAGTACTTC	CASSYPYQETQYF
.	few	TRBV11-2	TRBJ1-3	TGTGCCAGCAGCCCCGCCAATTACCGGGGCAGCCCGAAAGGAAACACCATATATTTT	CASSPANYRGSPKGNTIYF